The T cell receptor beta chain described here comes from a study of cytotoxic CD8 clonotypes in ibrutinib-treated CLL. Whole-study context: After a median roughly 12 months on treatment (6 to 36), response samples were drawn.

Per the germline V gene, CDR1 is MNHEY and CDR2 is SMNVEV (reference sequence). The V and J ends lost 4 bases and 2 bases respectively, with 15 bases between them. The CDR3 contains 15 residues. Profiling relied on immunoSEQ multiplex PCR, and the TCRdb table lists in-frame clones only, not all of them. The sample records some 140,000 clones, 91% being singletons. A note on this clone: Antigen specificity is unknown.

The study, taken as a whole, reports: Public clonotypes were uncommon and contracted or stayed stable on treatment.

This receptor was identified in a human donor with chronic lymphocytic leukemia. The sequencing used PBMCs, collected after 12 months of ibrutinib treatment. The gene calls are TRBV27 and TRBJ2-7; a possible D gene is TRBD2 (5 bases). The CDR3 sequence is CASSSVGLATYEQYF. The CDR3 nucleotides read TGTGCCAGCAGTTCCGTTGGGTTAGCGACCTACGAGCAGTACTTC.